This TCR beta chain was sequenced during a study of T-cell reconstitution after alpha-beta-depleted transplantation in children. Notes on the study in general: T-cell counts and diversity at one year post-transplant came mainly from newly produced T cells. Reports say that about two months after transplant, the alpha-beta T cells came out of several hundred graft clones that had expanded.

Comment on this clonotype: The antigen is unknown.

This CDR3 region has 15 residues. The germline gives CDR1 SGHDT, CDR2 YYEEEE. The germline V and J ends were trimmed by 3 bases and 0 bases, with 10 bases remaining between them. Researchers prepared the TCRbeta library using unique molecular identifiers, the study reports. TCRdb called the PCR reads again in MiXCR, with one record for every CDR3 protein. The repertoire includes a few hundred thousand distinct CDR3 sequences, 25% to 30% of them detected once, and under 45% sits in the top ten. This rearrangement joins TRBV5-6 to TRBJ2-1; D unresolved. The receptor was derived from a boy less than two years old with Wiskott-Aldrich syndrome, due to receive a stem cell transplant. The sample was PBMCs, taken before TCRalphabeta/CD19-depleted stem cell transplant. The chain's CDR3 is CASSSTMSSYNEQFF. The DNA of the CDR3 is TGTGCCAGCAGCTCGACGATGAGCTCCTACAATGAGCAGTTCTTC.